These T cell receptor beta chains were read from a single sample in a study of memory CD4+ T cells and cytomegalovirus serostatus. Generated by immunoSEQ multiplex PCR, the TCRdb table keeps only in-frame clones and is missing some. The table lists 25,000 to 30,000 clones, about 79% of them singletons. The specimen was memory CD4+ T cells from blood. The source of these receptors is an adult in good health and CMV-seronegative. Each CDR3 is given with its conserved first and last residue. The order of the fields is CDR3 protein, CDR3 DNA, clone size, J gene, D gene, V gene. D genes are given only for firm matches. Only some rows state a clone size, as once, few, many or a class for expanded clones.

CASRRPGSSYEQYF	TGTGCCAGCAGACGACCAGGTTCCTCCTACGAGCAGTACTTC	NA	TRBJ2-7	NA	TRBV6-5
CASSPRNQPQHF	TGTGCCAGTAGTCCTCGAAATCAGCCCCAGCATTTT	NA	TRBJ1-5	NA	TRBV19
CAWSAGTGGPQPQHF	TGTGCCTGGAGTGCCGGGACAGGGGGCCCTCAGCCCCAGCATTTT	NA	TRBJ1-5	TRBD1	TRBV30
CASSGGQNQPQHF	TGCGCCAGCAGCGGCGGACAAAATCAGCCCCAGCATTTT	NA	TRBJ1-5	NA	TRBV5-1
CASSSHSTGPLPYEQYF	TGTGCCAGCAGCTCCCATTCGACAGGGCCCTTACCCTACGAGCAGTACTTC	once	TRBJ2-7	TRBD1	TRBV7-2
CASSLAGQQETQYF	TGTGCCAGCAGCTTAGCGGGCCAACAAGAGACCCAGTACTTC	NA	TRBJ2-5	NA	TRBV11-1
CASSFLGQGSEKLFF	TGTGCCAGCAGTTTTCTGGGACAGGGGAGTGAAAAACTGTTTTTT	few	TRBJ1-4	TRBD1	TRBV27
CAITSGNEAFF	TGTGCCATCACTTCGGGAAATGAAGCTTTCTTT	NA	TRBJ1-1	NA	TRBV10-3
CASRKTGVGNTIYF	TGTGCCAGCAGGAAAACAGGGGTTGGAAACACCATATATTTT	NA	TRBJ1-3	TRBD1	TRBV6-5
CASSLALGQTNEKLFF	TGTGCCAGCAGCTTAGCGCTTGGACAGACTAATGAAAAACTGTTTTTT	NA	TRBJ1-4	NA	TRBV7-2
CASSPQGGAQPQHF	TGCGCCAGCAGCCCCCAGGGGGGGGCCCAGCCCCAGCATTTT	once	TRBJ1-5	TRBD1	TRBV4-3
CASSQNYRDQPQHF	TGCGCCAGCAGCCAAAATTACAGGGACCAGCCCCAGCATTTT	NA	TRBJ1-5	NA	TRBV4-3
CASRSGWYNEQFF	TGTGCCAGCAGGTCCGGTTGGTACAATGAGCAGTTCTTC	NA	TRBJ2-1	NA	TRBV14